This T cell receptor (beta chain) was sequenced during a study of control samples from healthy donors and cancer patients. This table comes from immunoSEQ multiplex PCR, and its TCRdb copy is limited to in-frame clones, with some not included. The profile shows over 150,000 clones, about 94% of them singletons. CDR3 length: 15 residues. In germline, CDR1 is SGHAT, CDR2 FQDESV (reference sequence). The V and J ends lost 5 bases and 2 bases respectively, with 14 bases between them. This chain links TRBV11-1 with TRBJ2-3; no firm D call. This clonotype was sampled from a man aged 55 to 70 with colorectal cancer. Sample: PBMCs. DNA for the CDR3: TGTGCCAGCAGCGAAGGCAGCGTTACCACAGATACGCAGTATTTT. Its translation is CASSEGSVTTDTQYF.